This T cell receptor (beta chain) emerged from a study of T cells in Graves' hyperthyroidism and ophthalmopathy. Study results and caveats: Blood also held most thyroid clonotypes expanded beyond 0.001.

Clinical symptoms, serum thyroxine, TRAb, thyroid ultrasound and orbital computed tomography established diagnosis. The PBMCs were taken from under 12 ml of fresh peripheral blood. Amplification yielded TCR beta CDR3 regions, with RNA transcripts as the source. The HTBI primer set was used in a first-round RT-PCR of the TCR CDR3. TCRdb reprocessed the multiplex PCR reads via MiXCR and lists one record per CDR3 protein. This sample carries 500,000 or so distinct CDR3 sequences, roughly 18% of them seen once, and the ten largest clones take roughly 18%. Trimming took 0 bases from V and 0 from J; bases not matched to a gene: 16. CDR3 length: 20 amino acids. Germline V gene sequence: CDR1 DFQATT, CDR2 SNEGSKA (reference sequence). As concerns this clonotype: As yet, its antigen is unknown.

Sequenced input: blood. This clonotype originated in a woman aged 18-29 years with Graves' ophthalmopathy. This chain joins TRBV20-1 and TRBJ2-1; TRBD2 matches at 8 bases. The CDR3 loop reads CSARDLLLAVQLSSYNEQFF. CDR3 nucleotide sequence: TGCAGTGCTAGAGATCTTTTACTAGCGGTTCAATTAAGCTCCTACAATGAGCAGTTCTTC.